This TCR beta chain was found in a study of cytomegalovirus exposure and HLA in healthy donors. Findings of the study overall: Across donors, most TCRs were seen rarely, yet some public ones were widespread. Cytomegalovirus association was assigned to approximately 160 TCR beta chains. A prior analysis recorded that most TCR beta V segments were productive about 87% or about 30% of the time.

Healthy people donating bone marrow made up the donors. It was with 60 Vbeta and 13 Jbeta primers that the PCR ran. Here immunoSEQ multiplex PCR was the method, and the copy in TCRdb shows in-frame clones only, minus some. This table has approximately 100,000 clones, about 79% appearing once. As for this clone: Antigen unknown.

The CDR3 spans 12 residues. Between the trimmed V and J ends, which lost 0 bases and 5 bases, there was a span of 5 bases. The germline CDR1 and CDR2 sequences are ENHRY and SYGVKD. This rearrangement joins TRBV10-3 to TRBJ2-7; no clear D gene. The source is a middle-aged man in good health and CMV-seropositive. Sequences were obtained from PBMCs. The CDR3 DNA sequence: TGTGCCATCAGTGAGTCGAGCGACGAGCAGTACTTC. The encoded protein is CAISESSDEQYF.